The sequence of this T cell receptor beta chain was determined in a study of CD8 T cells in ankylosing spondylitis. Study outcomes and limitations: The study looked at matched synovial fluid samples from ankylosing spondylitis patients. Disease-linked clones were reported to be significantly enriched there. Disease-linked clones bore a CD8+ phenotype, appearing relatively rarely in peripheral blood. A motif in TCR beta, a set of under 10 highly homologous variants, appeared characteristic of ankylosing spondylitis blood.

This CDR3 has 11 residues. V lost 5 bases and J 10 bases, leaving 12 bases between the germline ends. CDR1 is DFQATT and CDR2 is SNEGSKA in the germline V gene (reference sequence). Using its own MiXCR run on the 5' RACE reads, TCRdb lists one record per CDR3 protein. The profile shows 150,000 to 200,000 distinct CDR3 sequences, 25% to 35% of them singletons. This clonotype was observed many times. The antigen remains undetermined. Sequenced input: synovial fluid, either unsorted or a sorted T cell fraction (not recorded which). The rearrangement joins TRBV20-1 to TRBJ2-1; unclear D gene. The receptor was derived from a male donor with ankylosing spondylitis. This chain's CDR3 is CSAHWYDEQFF. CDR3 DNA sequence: TGCAGTGCTCACTGGTATGACGAGCAGTTCTTC.